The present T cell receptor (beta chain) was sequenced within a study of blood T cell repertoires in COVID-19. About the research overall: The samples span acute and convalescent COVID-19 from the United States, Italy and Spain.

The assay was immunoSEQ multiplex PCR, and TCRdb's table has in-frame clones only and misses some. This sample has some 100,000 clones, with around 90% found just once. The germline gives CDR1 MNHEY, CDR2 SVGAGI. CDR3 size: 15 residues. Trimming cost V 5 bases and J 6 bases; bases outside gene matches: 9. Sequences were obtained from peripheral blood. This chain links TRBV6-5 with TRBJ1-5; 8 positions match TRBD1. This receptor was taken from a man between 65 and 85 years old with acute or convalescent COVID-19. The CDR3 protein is CASSPTTGGSQPQHF. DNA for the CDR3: TGTGCCAGCAGTCCGACCACAGGGGGATCTCAGCCCCAGCATTTT.